Included here is one T cell receptor (beta chain) sequence, with context. Its antigen is as yet unknown. Specified treatment: around 19 received Ad26.COV2.S at low or high dose, single or two shots; 5 received placebo; per-sample allocation not given. Day 63 following the first vaccine or placebo injection was when the samples were taken. It was an adult aged 18-55 years in Boston who was the donor. What was given as vaccine was an Ad26 vector encoding Wuhan-strain SARS-CoV-2 spike. The length of the CDR3 is 15 residues. V was cut by 1 base and J by 4 bases, with 10 bases left in between. The germline CDR1 and CDR2 sequences are LGHDT and YNNKEL (reference sequence). The source of the sample is a study of Ad26.COV2.S vaccination and SARS-CoV-2 variants. Study-wide points: Ad26.COV2.S recipients had broader spike-specific TCRs (P = 0.0014). Analytic work on TCR breadth and depth might have understated the full extent of total T cell responses.

Profiled with immunoSEQ multiplex PCR; TCRdb holds only in-frame clones, not every one. The sample contains around 300,000 clones, 86% of which appear only once. This TCR was sampled from a person aged 18-65 years who received the Ad26.COV2.S COVID-19 vaccine or a placebo. The specimen was peripheral blood, collected in a trial of Ad26.COV2.S vaccine versus placebo. The chain is built from TRBV3-1 (or the pseudogene TRBV3-2) and TRBJ1-4; no reliable D call. Written as DNA, the CDR3 is TGTGCCAGCAGCCAAGTTGGGCGGCGTAATGAAAAACTGTTTTTT. This codes for CASSQVGRRNEKLFF.